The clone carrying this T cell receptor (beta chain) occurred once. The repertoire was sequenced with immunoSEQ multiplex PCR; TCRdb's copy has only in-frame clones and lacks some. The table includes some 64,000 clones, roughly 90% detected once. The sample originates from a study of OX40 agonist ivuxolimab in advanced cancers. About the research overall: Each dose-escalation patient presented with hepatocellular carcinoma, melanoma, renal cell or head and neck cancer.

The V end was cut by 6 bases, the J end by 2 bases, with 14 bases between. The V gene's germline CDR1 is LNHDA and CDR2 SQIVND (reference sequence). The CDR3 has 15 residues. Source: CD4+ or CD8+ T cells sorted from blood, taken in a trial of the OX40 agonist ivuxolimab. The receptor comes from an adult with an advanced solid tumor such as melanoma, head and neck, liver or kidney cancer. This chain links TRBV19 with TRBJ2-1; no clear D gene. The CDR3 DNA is TGTGCCAGTAGACCCTCAGGTGGGGCCTACAATGAGCAGTTCTTC. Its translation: CASRPSGGAYNEQFF. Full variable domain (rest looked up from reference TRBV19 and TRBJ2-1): DGGITQSPKYLFRKEGQNVTLSCEQNLNHDAMYWYRQDPGQGLRLIYYSQIVNDFQKGDIAEGYSVSREKKESFPLTVTSAQKNPTAFYLCASRPSGGAYNEQFFGPGTRLTVL.